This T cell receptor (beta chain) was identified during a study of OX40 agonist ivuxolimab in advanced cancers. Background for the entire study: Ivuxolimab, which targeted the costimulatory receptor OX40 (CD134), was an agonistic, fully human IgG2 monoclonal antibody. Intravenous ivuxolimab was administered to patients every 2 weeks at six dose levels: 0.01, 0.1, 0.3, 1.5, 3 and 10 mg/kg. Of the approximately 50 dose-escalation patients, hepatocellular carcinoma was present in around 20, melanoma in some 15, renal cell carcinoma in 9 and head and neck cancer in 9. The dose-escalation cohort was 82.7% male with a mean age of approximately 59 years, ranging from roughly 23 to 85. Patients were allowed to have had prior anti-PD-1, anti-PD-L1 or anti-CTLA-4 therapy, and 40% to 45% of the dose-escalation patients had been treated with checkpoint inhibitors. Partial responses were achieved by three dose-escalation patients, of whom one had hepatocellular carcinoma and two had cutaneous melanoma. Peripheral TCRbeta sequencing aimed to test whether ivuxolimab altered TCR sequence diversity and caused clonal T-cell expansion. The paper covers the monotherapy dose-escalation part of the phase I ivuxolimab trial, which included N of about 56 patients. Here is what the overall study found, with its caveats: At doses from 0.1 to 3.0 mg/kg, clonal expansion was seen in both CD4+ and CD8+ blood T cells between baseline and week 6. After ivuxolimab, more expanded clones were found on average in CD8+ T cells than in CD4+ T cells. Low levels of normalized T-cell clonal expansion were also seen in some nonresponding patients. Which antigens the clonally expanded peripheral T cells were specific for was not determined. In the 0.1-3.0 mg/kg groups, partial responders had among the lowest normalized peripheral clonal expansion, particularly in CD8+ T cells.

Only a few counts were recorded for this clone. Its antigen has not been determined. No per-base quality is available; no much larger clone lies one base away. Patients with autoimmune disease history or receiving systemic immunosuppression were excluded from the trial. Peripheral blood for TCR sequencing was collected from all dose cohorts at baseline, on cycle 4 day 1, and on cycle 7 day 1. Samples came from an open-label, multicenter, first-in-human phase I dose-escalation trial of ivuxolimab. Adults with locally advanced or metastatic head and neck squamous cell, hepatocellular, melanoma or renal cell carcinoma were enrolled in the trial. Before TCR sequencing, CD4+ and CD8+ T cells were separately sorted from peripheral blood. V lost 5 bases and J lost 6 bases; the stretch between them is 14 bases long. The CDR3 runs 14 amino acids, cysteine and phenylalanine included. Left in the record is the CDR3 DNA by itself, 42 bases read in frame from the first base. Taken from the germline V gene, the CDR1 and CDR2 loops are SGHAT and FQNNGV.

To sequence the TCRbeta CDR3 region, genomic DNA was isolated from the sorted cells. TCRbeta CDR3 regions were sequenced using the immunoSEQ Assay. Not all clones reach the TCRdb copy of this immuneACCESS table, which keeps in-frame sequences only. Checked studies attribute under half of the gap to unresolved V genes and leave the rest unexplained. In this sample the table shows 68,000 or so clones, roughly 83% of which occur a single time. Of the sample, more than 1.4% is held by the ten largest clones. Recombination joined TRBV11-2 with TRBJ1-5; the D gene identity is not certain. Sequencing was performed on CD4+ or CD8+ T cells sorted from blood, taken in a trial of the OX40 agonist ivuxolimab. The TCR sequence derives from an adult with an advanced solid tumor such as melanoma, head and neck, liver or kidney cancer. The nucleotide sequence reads TGTGCCAGCAGCCCTCAATCTCCGGGTCAGCCCCAGCATTTT. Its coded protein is CASSPQSPGQPQHF.